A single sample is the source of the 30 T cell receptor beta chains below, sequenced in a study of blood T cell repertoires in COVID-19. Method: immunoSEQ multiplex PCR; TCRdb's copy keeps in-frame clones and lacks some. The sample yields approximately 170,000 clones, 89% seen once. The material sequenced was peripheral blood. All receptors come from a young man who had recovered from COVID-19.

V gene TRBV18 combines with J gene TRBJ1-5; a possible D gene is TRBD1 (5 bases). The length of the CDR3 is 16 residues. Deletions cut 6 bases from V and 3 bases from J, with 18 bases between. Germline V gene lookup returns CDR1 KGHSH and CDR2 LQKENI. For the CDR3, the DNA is TGTGCCAGCTCTGTGGCCGGGGGTGGTCTCAATCAGCCCCAGCATTTT. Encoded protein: CASSVAGGGLNQPQHF.

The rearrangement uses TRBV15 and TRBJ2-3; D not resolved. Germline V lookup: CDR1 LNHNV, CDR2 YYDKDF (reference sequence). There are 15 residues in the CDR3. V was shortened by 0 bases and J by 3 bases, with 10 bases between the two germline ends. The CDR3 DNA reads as TGTGCCACCAGCAGAGATGGTGGCAAAACAGATACGCAGTATTTT. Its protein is CATSRDGGKTDTQYF.

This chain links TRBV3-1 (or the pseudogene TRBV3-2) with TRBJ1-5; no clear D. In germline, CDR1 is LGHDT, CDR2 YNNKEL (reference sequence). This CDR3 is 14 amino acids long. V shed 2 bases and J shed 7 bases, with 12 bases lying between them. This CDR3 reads CASSQSAGRQPQHF. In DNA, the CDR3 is TGTGCCAGCAGCCAATCTGCTGGGAGGCAGCCCCAGCATTTT.

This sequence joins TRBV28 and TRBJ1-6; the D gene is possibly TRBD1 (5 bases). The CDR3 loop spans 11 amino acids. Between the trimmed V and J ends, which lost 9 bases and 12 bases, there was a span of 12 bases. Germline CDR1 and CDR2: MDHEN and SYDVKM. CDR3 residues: CASSDRLPLHF. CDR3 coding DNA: TGTGCCAGTTCCGACAGACTACCCCTCCACTTT.

CDR3 nucleotide sequence: TGTGCCAGCAGCTCTCCGGGACATCGTGACGGCTACACCTTC. As protein: CASSSPGHRDGYTF. The chain combines TRBV7-2 with TRBJ1-2, with D maybe TRBD1 (6 bases). V was pared by 4 bases and J by 8 bases, with 17 bases between. The CDR3 loop spans 14 amino acids. Looked up from germline, CDR1 is SGHTA and CDR2 is FQGNSA.

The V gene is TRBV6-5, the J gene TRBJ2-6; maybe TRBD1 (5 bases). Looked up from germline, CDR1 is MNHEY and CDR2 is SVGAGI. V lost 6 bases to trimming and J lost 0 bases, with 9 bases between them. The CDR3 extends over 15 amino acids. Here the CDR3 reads CASRQGSSGANVLTF. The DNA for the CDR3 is TGTGCCAGCAGGCAGGGATCCTCTGGGGCCAACGTCCTGACTTTC.

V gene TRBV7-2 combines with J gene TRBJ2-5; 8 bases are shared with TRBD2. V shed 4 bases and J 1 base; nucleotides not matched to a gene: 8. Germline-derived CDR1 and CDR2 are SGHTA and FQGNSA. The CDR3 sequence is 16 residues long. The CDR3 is CASSSPFSGTQETQYF. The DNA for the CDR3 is TGTGCCAGCAGCTCACCCTTTAGCGGGACCCAAGAGACCCAGTACTTC. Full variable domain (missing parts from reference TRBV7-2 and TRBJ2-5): GAGVSQSPSNKVTEKGKDVELRCDPISGHTALYWYRQSLGQGLEFLIYFQGNSAPDKSGLPSDRFSAERTGGSVSTLTIQRTQQEDSAVYLCASSSPFSGTQETQYFGPGTRLLVL.

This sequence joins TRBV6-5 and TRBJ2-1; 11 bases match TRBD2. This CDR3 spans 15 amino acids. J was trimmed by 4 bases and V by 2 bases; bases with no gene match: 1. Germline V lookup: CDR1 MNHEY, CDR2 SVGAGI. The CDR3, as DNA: TGTGCCAGCAGTTACGGGACTAGCGGTTACAATGAGCAGTTCTTC. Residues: CASSYGTSGYNEQFF.

The CDR3 DNA reads as TGTGCCAGCAGCCAAAGGAAAAGCGGGAGAAATGAGCAGTTCTTC. Translated, it gives CASSQRKSGRNEQFF. J is TRBJ2-1 and V is TRBV14; 8 bases fit TRBD2. J was trimmed by 7 bases and V by 2 bases; bases with no gene match: 7. Looked up from germline, CDR1 is SGHDN and CDR2 is FVKESK. CDR3 length: 15 residues.

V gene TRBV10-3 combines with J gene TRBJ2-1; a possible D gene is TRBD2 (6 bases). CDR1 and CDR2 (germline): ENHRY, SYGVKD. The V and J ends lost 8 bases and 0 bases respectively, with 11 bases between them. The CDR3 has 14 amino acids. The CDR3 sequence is CAILEAGSYNEQFF. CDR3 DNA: TGTGCCATCCTCGAAGCGGGCTCCTACAATGAGCAGTTCTTC.

In nucleotides, the CDR3 is TGCGCCAGCAGCGCGGCCGGACAGGGTGTGGGAGCTTTCTTT. Residues: CASSAAGQGVGAFF. The chain uses TRBV5-1 and TRBJ1-1, with 8 nucleotides matching TRBD1. CDR3 size: 14 residues. Unmatched junction bases numbered 12, after V lost 4 bases and J lost 10 bases. Germline CDR1 is SGHRS and CDR2 is YFSETQ.

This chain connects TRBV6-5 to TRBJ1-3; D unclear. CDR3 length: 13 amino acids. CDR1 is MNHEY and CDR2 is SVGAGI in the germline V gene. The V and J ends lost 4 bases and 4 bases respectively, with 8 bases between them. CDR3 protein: CASSSRRGNTIYF. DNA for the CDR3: TGTGCCAGCAGTTCACGGAGGGGAAACACCATATATTTT.

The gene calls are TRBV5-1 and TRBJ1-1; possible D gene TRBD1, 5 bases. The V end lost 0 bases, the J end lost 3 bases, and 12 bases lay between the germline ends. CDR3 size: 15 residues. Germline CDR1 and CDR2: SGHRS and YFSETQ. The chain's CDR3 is CASSLGGTADTEAFF. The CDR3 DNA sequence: TGCGCCAGCAGCTTGGGAGGGACTGCGGACACTGAAGCTTTCTTT.

The CDR3 loop reads CASTLTNPRDYEQYF. The DNA of the CDR3 is TGTGCCAGCACCCTTACAAATCCCAGGGACTACGAGCAGTACTTC. The chain joins TRBV28 to TRBJ2-7; D might be TRBD1 (5 bases). This CDR3 comprises 15 residues. Trimming pared 7 bases from V and 3 bases from J, leaving 19 bases between. From germline, CDR1 is MDHEN and CDR2 SYDVKM.

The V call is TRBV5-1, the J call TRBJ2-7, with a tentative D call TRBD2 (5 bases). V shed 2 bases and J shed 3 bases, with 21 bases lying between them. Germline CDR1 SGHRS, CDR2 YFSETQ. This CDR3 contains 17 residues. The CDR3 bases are TGCGCCAGCAGCTTAGCGCGAGGGATTGACCTGGACTACGAGCAGTACTTC. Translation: CASSLARGIDLDYEQYF.

CDR3 DNA sequence: TGTGCCAGCTCACCAAGGCGGGAGGGCCGTTACGAGCAGTACTTC. This translates into CASSPRREGRYEQYF. This chain links TRBV18 with TRBJ2-7, with TRBD2 matching 9 bases. Per the germline V gene, CDR1 is KGHSH and CDR2 is LQKENI. The CDR3 runs to 15 residues. V lost 2 bases and J lost 4; bases outside the gene matches: 6.

CDR3 loop: CASSSYSGSNSYEQYF. DNA for the CDR3: TGTGCCAGCAGCTCCTATAGCGGGAGTAACAGCTACGAGCAGTACTTC. This chain uses TRBV7-2 with TRBJ2-7, with 9 bases fitting TRBD2. V lost 4 bases to trimming and J lost 3 bases; unmatched junction nucleotides: 10. The CDR3 sequence is 16 residues long. Germline V gene sequence: CDR1 SGHTA, CDR2 FQGNSA.

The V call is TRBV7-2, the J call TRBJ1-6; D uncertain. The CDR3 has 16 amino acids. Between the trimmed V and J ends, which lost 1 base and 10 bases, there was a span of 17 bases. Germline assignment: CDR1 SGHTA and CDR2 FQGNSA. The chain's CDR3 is CASSLVLAQSLSPLHF. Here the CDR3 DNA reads TGTGCCAGCAGCTTAGTGTTGGCTCAATCCCTCTCACCCCTCCACTTT.

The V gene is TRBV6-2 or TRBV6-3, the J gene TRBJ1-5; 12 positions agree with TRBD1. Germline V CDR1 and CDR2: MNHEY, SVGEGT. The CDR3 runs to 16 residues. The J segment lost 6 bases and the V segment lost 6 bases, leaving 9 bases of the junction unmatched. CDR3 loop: CASSLFGTGGSQPQHF. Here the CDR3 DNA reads TGTGCCAGCAGCCTTTTCGGGACAGGGGGCTCTCAGCCCCAGCATTTT.

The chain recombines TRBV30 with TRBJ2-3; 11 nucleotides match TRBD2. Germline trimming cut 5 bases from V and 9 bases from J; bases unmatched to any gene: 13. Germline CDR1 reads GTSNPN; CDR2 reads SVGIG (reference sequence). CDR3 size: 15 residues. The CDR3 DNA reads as TGTGCCTGGGATAGGGGTAGCGGGAGGGCCGAGACGCAGTATTTT. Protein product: CAWDRGSGRAETQYF.

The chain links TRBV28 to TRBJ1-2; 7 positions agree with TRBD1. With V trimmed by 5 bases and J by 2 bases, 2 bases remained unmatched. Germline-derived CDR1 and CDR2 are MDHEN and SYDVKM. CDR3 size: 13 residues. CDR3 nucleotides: TGTGCCAGCAGTGAGACAGGGAACTATGGCTACACCTTC. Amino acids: CASSETGNYGYTF.

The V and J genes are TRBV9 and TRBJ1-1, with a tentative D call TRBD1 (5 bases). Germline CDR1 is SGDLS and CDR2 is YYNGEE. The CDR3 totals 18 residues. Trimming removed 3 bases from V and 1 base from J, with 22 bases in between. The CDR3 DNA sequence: TGTGCCAGCAGCGAGGGAGCCGGGACCCGGGGGTGGAACACTGAAGCTTTCTTT. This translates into CASSEGAGTRGWNTEAFF.

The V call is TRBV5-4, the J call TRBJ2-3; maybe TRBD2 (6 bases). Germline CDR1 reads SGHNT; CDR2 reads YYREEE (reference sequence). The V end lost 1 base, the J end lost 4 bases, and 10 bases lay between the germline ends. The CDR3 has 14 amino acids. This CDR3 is CASSLRGNADTQYF. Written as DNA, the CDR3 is TGTGCCAGCAGCTTGCGGGGGAACGCAGATACGCAGTATTTT.

The CDR3 loop reads CASSLDPMGSGNEQFF. CDR3 nucleotides: TGCGCCAGCAGCTTGGATCCTATGGGCAGCGGCAATGAGCAGTTCTTC. The chain links TRBV5-1 to TRBJ2-1; perhaps TRBD2 as D (5 bases). Trimming pared 0 bases from V and 6 bases from J, leaving 16 bases between. The germline V gene has CDR1 SGHRS and CDR2 YFSETQ. The CDR3 runs to 16 residues.

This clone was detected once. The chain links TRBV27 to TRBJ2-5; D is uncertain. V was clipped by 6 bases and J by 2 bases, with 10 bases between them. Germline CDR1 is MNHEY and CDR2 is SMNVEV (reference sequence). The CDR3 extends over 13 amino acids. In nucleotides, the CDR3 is TGTGCCAGCAGCCCCTGGCTGCAAGAGACCCAGTACTTC. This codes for CASSPWLQETQYF.

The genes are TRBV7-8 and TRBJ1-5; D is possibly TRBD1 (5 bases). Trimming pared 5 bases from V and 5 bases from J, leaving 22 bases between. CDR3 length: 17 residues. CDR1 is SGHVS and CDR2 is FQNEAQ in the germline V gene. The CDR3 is CASSPERVRASDQPQHF. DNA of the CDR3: TGTGCCAGCAGCCCCGAACGGGTCAGGGCCTCCGATCAGCCCCAGCATTTT.

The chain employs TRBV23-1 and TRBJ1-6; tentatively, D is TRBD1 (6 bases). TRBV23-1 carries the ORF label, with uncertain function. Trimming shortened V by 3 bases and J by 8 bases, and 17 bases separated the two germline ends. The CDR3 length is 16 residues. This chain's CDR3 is CASSHGQRPGDSPLHF. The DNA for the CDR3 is TGCGCCAGCAGTCACGGACAGCGGCCTGGGGATTCACCCCTCCACTTT.

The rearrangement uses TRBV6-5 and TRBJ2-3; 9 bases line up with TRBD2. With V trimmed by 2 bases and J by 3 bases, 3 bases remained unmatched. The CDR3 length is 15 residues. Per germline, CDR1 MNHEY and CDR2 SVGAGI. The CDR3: CASSYAGGPTDTQYF. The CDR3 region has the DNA TGTGCCAGCAGTTACGCGGGAGGGCCGACAGATACGCAGTATTTT.

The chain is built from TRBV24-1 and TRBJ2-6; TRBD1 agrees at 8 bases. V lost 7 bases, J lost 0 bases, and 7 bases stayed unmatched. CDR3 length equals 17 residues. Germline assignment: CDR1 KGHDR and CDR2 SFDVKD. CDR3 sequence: CATRETGVVSGANVLTF. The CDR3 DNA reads TGTGCCACCAGAGAGACAGGGGTTGTCTCTGGGGCCAACGTCCTGACTTTC.

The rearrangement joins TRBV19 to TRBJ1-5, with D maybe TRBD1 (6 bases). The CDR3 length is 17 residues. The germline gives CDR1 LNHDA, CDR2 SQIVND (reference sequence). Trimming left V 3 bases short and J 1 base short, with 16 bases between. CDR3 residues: CASSIKQGVGSNQPQHF. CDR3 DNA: TGTGCCAGTAGTATTAAACAGGGAGTAGGAAGCAATCAGCCCCAGCATTTT.